These T cell receptor beta chains were read from a single sample in a study of blood T cell repertoires in COVID-19. Measured with immunoSEQ multiplex PCR; TCRdb has only the in-frame clones, and not every one. The sample has around 140,000 clones, around 82% seen once. The material sequenced was peripheral blood. These receptor sequences come from a human donor with acute or convalescent COVID-19. The donor label of this sample is uncertain. The CDR3 runs from the conserved cysteine through the conserved F or W. D genes are given only for firm matches. Size is omitted from some rows. Given values are once, few, many or a class for expanded clones.

CASSRDRQETQYF,TGTGCCAGCAGCAGGGACAGACAAGAGACCCAGTACTTC,TRBD1,NA,TRBJ2-5,TRBV7-2
CAWSTQGDYGYTF,TGTGCCTGGAGTACACAGGGGGACTATGGCTACACCTTC,TRBD1,NA,TRBJ1-2,TRBV30
CAWSVGRATRAFF,TGTGCCTGGAGTGTGGGCAGGGCGACGAGGGCTTTCTTT,NA,NA,TRBJ1-1,TRBV30
CASSVNKQGTSLGYTF,TGTGCCAGTAGTGTCAATAAACAGGGGACCTCACTCGGCTACACCTTC,TRBD1,few,TRBJ1-2,TRBV19
CASSLQGTAYEQYF,TGCGCCAGCAGCTTACAGGGAACCGCCTACGAGCAGTACTTC,NA,NA,TRBJ2-7,TRBV5-1
CASSQDLVLRYGYTF,TGCGCCAGCAGCCAAGATCTGGTTCTTAGATATGGCTACACCTTC,NA,few,TRBJ1-2,TRBV4-1
CASSELGRDSPLHF,TGCGCCAGCAGTGAGTTAGGGCGGGATTCACCCCTCCACTTT,NA,NA,TRBJ1-6,TRBV10-2
CASSLESGSRGYTF,TGTGCCAGCAGCTTAGAGTCAGGGTCGAGAGGCTACACCTTC,NA,NA,TRBJ1-2,TRBV7-9
CSGGTGSTEAFF,TGCAGCGGGGGGACAGGAAGCACTGAAGCTTTCTTT,TRBD1,NA,TRBJ1-1,TRBV29-1
CASSPRTGSNQPQHF,TGTGCCAGCAGTCCCCGGACAGGAAGCAATCAGCCCCAGCATTTT,TRBD1,NA,TRBJ1-5,TRBV6-5
CASSVADRTLGPEQFF,TGTGCCAGCAGCGTCGCTGACAGAACTCTAGGGCCTGAGCAGTTCTTC,NA,NA,TRBJ2-1,TRBV9
CASSPRDRDYEQYF,TGTGCCAGCAGCCCCCGGGACAGGGACTACGAGCAGTACTTC,TRBD1,once,TRBJ2-7,TRBV11-2
CATSELGTGKRNQPQHF,TGTGCCACCAGTGAGCTGGGGACAGGGAAAAGGAATCAGCCCCAGCATTTT,TRBD1,NA,TRBJ1-5,TRBV24-1
CASSSVDEQFF,TGTGCCAGCAGCTCGGTCGATGAGCAGTTCTTC,NA,NA,TRBJ2-1,TRBV11-1
CASSTRDRGRINEQFF,TGTGCCAGCAGCACTCGGGACAGGGGGCGGATCAATGAGCAGTTCTTC,TRBD1,NA,TRBJ2-1,TRBV7-9
CASSSIAGGPLGETQYF,TGCGCCAGCAGCTCTATAGCGGGGGGCCCCCTCGGGGAGACCCAGTACTTC,TRBD2,NA,TRBJ2-5,TRBV5-1
CASSFRQDTEAFF,TGCGCCAGCAGCTTCCGACAAGACACTGAAGCTTTCTTT,NA,NA,TRBJ1-1,TRBV5-1
CASRRGGQTFSGNTIYF,TGTGCCAGCAGGAGGGGAGGGCAGACATTCTCTGGAAACACCATATATTTT,NA,NA,TRBJ1-3,TRBV5-6
CAWSVGLARETQYF,TGTGCCTGGAGTGTAGGACTAGCACGGGAGACCCAGTACTTC,TRBD2,NA,TRBJ2-5,TRBV30
CASNRRRGSWDTQYF,TGTGCCAGCAATCGAAGGCGGGGGTCGTGGGATACGCAGTATTTT,TRBD2,NA,TRBJ2-3,TRBV2
CASSQVTGQNQPQHF,TGCGCCAGCAGCCAAGTGACAGGTCAGAATCAGCCCCAGCATTTT,NA,NA,TRBJ1-5,TRBV4-1
CASSGYRDRENEQYF,TGTGCCAGCAGCGGTTATCGGGACAGGGAGAACGAGCAGTACTTC,TRBD1,NA,TRBJ2-7,TRBV3-1/TRBV3-2
CAWSVGRTAVYEQYF,TGTGCCTGGAGTGTCGGAAGAACGGCGGTCTACGAGCAGTACTTC,NA,NA,TRBJ2-7,TRBV30
CASSTGQGQGEAFF,TGTGCCAGTAGTACGGGACAGGGCCAGGGTGAAGCTTTCTTT,TRBD1,NA,TRBJ1-1,TRBV19
CASSEDLTGNYGYTF,TGTGCCAGCAGTGAAGACCTGACCGGGAACTATGGCTACACCTTC,NA,NA,TRBJ1-2,TRBV6-1